The 20 T cell receptor beta chains in this list originate from one sample, sequenced in a study of blood T cell repertoires in COVID-19. This table comes from immunoSEQ multiplex PCR, and its TCRdb copy is limited to in-frame clones, with some not included. Among about 270,000 clones listed, about four fifths were seen once. The specimen was peripheral blood. These receptors were collected from a woman in her sixties with active or convalescent COVID-19.

The chain couples TRBV5-1 to TRBJ2-3; 9 bases are a match to TRBD1. Germline V gives CDR1 SGHRS, CDR2 YFSETQ. Trimming cost V 3 bases and J 4 bases; bases outside gene matches: 6. The CDR3 is 15 amino acids. For the CDR3, the DNA is TGCGCCAGCAGCTGGGACAGGGAAGGGGCAGATACGCAGTATTTT. Amino acids: CASSWDREGADTQYF.

The chain has TRBV2 and TRBJ1-2; perhaps TRBD1 as D (6 bases). Germline loops: CDR1 SNHLY, CDR2 FYNNEI. This CDR3 spans 12 amino acids. Trimming stripped 8 bases from V and 7 bases from J, with 14 bases between. The CDR3, as DNA: TGTGCCAGCCGAGAGCAGGGGTTTGGCTACACCTTC. Amino acids: CASREQGFGYTF.

This clone turned up a few times. The J gene is TRBJ2-7, the V gene TRBV14, with TRBD2 as a possible D gene (5 bases). The V end was cut by 0 bases, the J end by 4 bases, with 7 bases between. This CDR3 spans 13 amino acids. The germline CDR1 and CDR2 sequences are SGHDN and FVKESK. This chain's CDR3 is CASSQDWEYEQYF. CDR3 in DNA: TGTGCCAGCAGCCAAGATTGGGAGTACGAGCAGTACTTC.

V gene TRBV7-8 combines with J gene TRBJ1-2; the match to TRBD1 covers 7 bases. The CDR3 loop spans 14 amino acids. Germline V CDR1 and CDR2: SGHVS, FQNEAQ. V was pared by 2 bases and J by 5 bases, with 5 bases of the junction left unmatched. In nucleotides, the CDR3 is TGTGCCAGCAGCTTAAGACAGGGAACATATGGCTACACCTTC. This sequence encodes CASSLRQGTYGYTF. The full variable domain, with the rest looked up from reference TRBV7-8 and TRBJ1-2, is GAGVSQSPRYKVAKRGQDVALRCDPISGHVSLFWYQQALGQGPEFLTYFQNEAQLDKSGLPSDRFFAERPEGSVSTLKIQRTQQEDSAVYLCASSLRQGTYGYTFGSGTRLTVV.

J is TRBJ2-1 and V is TRBV5-6, with a tentative D call TRBD2 (6 bases). Trimming pared 4 bases from V and 3 bases from J, leaving 14 bases between. The CDR3 is made up of 15 amino acids. CDR1 and CDR2 from the germline V gene are SGHDT and YYEEEE. CDR3 sequence (DNA): TGTGCCAGCAGCGCGAGGAGGGGCCGCTACAATGAGCAGTTCTTC. It is translated as CASSARRGRYNEQFF.

The rearrangement uses TRBV18 and TRBJ1-4; TRBD1 might be the D (5 bases). This CDR3 spans 15 amino acids. The V end lost 6 bases, the J end lost 0 bases, and 11 bases lay between the germline ends. The germline V gene encodes CDR1 KGHSH and CDR2 LQKENI. The CDR3 region has the DNA TGTGCCAGCTCGTCGTCAGGGTCAACTAATGAAAAACTGTTTTTT. Its protein is CASSSSGSTNEKLFF. The full variable domain, in which reference TRBV18 and TRBJ1-4 provide the parts outside the CDR3, is NAGVMQNPRHLVRRRGQEARLRCSPMKGHSHVYWYRQLPEEGLKFMVYLQKENIIDESGMPKERFSAEFPKEGPSILRIQQVVRGDSAAYFCASSSSGSTNEKLFFGSGTQLSVL.

The chain joins TRBV29-1 to TRBJ2-7; 9 nucleotides line up with TRBD2. The junction had 7 bases not matched to a gene; V was cut back by 6 bases and J by 1 base. The length of the CDR3 is 14 residues. The germline gives CDR1 SQVTM, CDR2 ANQGSEA. This chain's CDR3 is CSVRAGGGSYEQYF. Here the CDR3 DNA reads TGCAGCGTCCGAGCGGGGGGTGGGTCCTACGAGCAGTACTTC.

The chain combines TRBV7-6 with TRBJ2-5, with 9 bases matching TRBD2. This CDR3 is built from 16 residues. Unmatched junction bases numbered 5, after V lost 1 base and J lost 2 bases. Germline values: CDR1 SGHVS, CDR2 FNYEAQ. This CDR3 is CASSLGGAGGQETQYF. CDR3 sequence (DNA): TGTGCCAGCAGCTTAGGAGGCGCGGGGGGGCAAGAGACCCAGTACTTC.

The chain has TRBV19 and TRBJ1-1; 7 bases map to TRBD1. This CDR3 is built from 13 residues. Trimming removed 7 bases from V and 6 bases from J; junction bases left unmatched: 8. Germline loops: CDR1 LNHDA, CDR2 SQIVND (reference sequence). The CDR3 region is CASKDRQPSEAFF. The CDR3 DNA sequence: TGTGCCAGTAAGGACAGGCAGCCCTCTGAAGCTTTCTTT. Filled out from reference TRBV19 and TRBJ1-1, the complete variable domain reads DGGITQSPKYLFRKEGQNVTLSCEQNLNHDAMYWYRQDPGQGLRLIYYSQIVNDFQKGDIAEGYSVSREKKESFPLTVTSAQKNPTAFYLCASKDRQPSEAFFGQGTRLTVV.

This CDR3 is CASSWGQFNQPQHF. CDR3 DNA: TGTGCCAGCAGCTGGGGACAGTTTAATCAGCCCCAGCATTTT. The rearrangement links TRBV5-6 to TRBJ1-5; 7 bases align to TRBD1. Germline V gene sequence: CDR1 SGHDT, CDR2 YYEEEE. V was clipped by 3 bases and J by 4 bases; unmatched bases: 4. The CDR3 is 14 residues long.

The rearrangement uses TRBV14 and TRBJ1-6; D is undetermined. V lost 2 bases and J 3 bases, leaving 8 bases between the germline ends. The CDR3 has 15 amino acids. Looked up from germline, CDR1 is SGHDN and CDR2 is FVKESK. This chain's CDR3 is CASSQSSVYNSPLHF. CDR3 nucleotides: TGTGCCAGCAGCCAATCCAGTGTCTATAATTCACCCCTCCACTTT.

V is TRBV19 and J is TRBJ1-1; 9 bases line up with TRBD1. Germline CDR1 and CDR2: LNHDA and SQIVND (reference sequence). The CDR3 runs to 14 residues. Losses at the gene ends were 3 bases for V and 8 bases for J; bases not matched to a gene: 7. CDR3 sequence reads: CASSIGVTGGEAFF. The CDR3 coding sequence is TGTGCCAGTAGTATTGGGGTGACAGGGGGGGAAGCTTTCTTT.

This chain joins TRBV7-9 and TRBJ2-3; D perhaps matches TRBD1 (5 bases). Germline lookup yields CDR1 SEHNR and CDR2 FQNEAQ (reference sequence). The CDR3 has 13 amino acids. Trimming shortened V by 6 bases and J by 3 bases, and 10 bases separated the two germline ends. The CDR3 protein is CASSAPGTDTQYF. CDR3 DNA sequence: TGTGCCAGCAGTGCGCCAGGGACAGATACGCAGTATTTT.

The chain links TRBV4-3 to TRBJ2-3, with 11 positions matching TRBD2. Germline V CDR1 and CDR2: LGHNA, YSLEER. Germline trimming cut 2 bases from V and 1 base from J; bases unmatched to any gene: 5. The CDR3 totals 17 residues. The CDR3 bases are TGCGCCAGCAGCCAATCAAGTAGCGGGGGGGGCACAGATACGCAGTATTTT. Residues: CASSQSSSGGGTDTQYF.

As DNA, the CDR3 is TGTGCCAGCAGTTCTTTCTCCGGGGACGAGCAGTACTTC. Its protein product is CASSSFSGDEQYF. V and J are TRBV2 and TRBJ2-7, with D possibly TRBD2 on 5 matching bases. V lost 5 bases and J 5 bases, leaving 13 bases between the germline ends. The CDR3 has 13 residues. Germline CDR1 SNHLY, CDR2 FYNNEI.

In this sample, this clone turned up a few times. This chain joins TRBV6-6 and TRBJ2-1; 7 bases map to TRBD1. From germline, CDR1 is MNHNY and CDR2 SVGAGI (reference sequence). This CDR3 has 16 residues. Trimming removed 4 bases from V and 0 bases from J; junction bases left unmatched: 6. The CDR3 sequence is CASSLGQAHSYNEQFF. For the CDR3, the DNA is TGTGCCAGCAGTTTAGGACAGGCCCACTCCTACAATGAGCAGTTCTTC.

The chain recombines TRBV5-4 with TRBJ1-6; 7 nucleotides line up with TRBD1. Germline-derived CDR1 and CDR2 are SGHNT and YYREEE (reference sequence). The CDR3 is made up of 15 amino acids. Unmatched junction bases numbered 6, after V lost 2 bases and J lost 7 bases. Written as DNA, the CDR3 is TGTGCCAGCAGCTTAAAGACAGGGTCAAATTCACCCCTCCACTTT. Translated, it gives CASSLKTGSNSPLHF.

The table lists this clone with a few counts. The chain has TRBV5-1 and TRBJ2-2; TRBD1 agrees at 7 bases. The V and J ends lost 4 bases and 4 bases, in that order; junction bases with no gene match: 13. CDR3 length equals 17 residues. CDR1 SGHRS and CDR2 YFSETQ come from the germline V gene. CDR3 in DNA: TGCGCCAGCAGCACCCGTGTTAGGGGGCGCAGCACCGGGGAGCTGTTTTTT. Protein product: CASSTRVRGRSTGELFF.

The chain couples TRBV7-2 to TRBJ1-3; tentatively, D is TRBD1 (5 bases). The CDR3 sequence is 16 residues long. Germline values: CDR1 SGHTA, CDR2 FQGNSA. V dropped 3 bases and J dropped 2 bases, with 14 bases sitting between them. CDR3 amino acids: CASSLAQGLAGNTIYF. The CDR3 coding sequence is TGTGCCAGCAGCTTGGCTCAGGGACTAGCTGGAAACACCATATATTTT.

V and J are TRBV11-1 and TRBJ2-2, with D uncertain. The CDR3 is 13 residues long. The ends were cut back, 6 bases at V and 5 bases at J, with 10 bases in the middle. Germline assignment: CDR1 SGHAT and CDR2 FQDESV (reference sequence). The CDR3 spells CASSYKYTGELFF. DNA for the CDR3: TGTGCCAGCAGTTATAAATATACCGGGGAGCTGTTTTTT.